Listed below are T cell receptor beta chains from one sample, sequenced in a study of cytomegalovirus exposure and HLA in healthy donors. Method: immunoSEQ multiplex PCR; TCRdb's copy keeps in-frame clones and lacks some. The sample has about 140,000 clones, roughly 86% seen once; the top ten hold about 3.2%. Sequencing used PBMCs. These receptor sequences come from a man aged 18 to 30 in good health and CMV-seropositive. Both conserved end residues are part of each CDR3. D genes are given only for firm matches. The size field is filled for only some rows; it gives once, few, many or a size class.

clone_size | j_call | d_call | v_call | cdr3_aa | cdr3_nt
- | TRBJ2-7 | TRBD1 | TRBV14 | CASSQDLRGQKYF | TGTGCCAGCAGCCAAGATCTAAGGGGGCAGAAGTACTTC
few | TRBJ1-1 | - | TRBV6-5 | CASINPGGEGAFF | TGTGCCAGCATTAACCCGGGGGGGGAGGGGGCTTTCTTT
- | TRBJ2-2 | TRBD1 | TRBV11-3 | CASSPRQGLNTGELFF | TGTGCCAGCAGCCCCCGACAGGGCCTGAACACCGGGGAGCTGTTTTTT
once | TRBJ2-7 | TRBD2 | TRBV27 | CASSPPRGLAGHSYEQYF | TGTGCCAGCAGTCCGCCCCGGGGACTAGCGGGCCACTCCTACGAGCAGTACTTC
- | TRBJ2-7 | TRBD1 | TRBV29-1 | CSVLFPGTDHEQYF | TGCAGCGTTCTTTTCCCCGGGACAGACCACGAGCAGTACTTC
- | TRBJ1-2 | TRBD1 | TRBV27 | CASRRAGQNYGYTF | TGTGCCAGCAGAAGGGCGGGACAGAACTATGGCTACACCTTC
- | TRBJ2-1 | TRBD1 | TRBV10-1 | CASSDTGGYNNEQFF | TGCGCCAGCAGTGATACAGGGGGCTATAACAATGAGCAGTTCTTC
few | TRBJ2-1 | TRBD2 | TRBV7-6 | CASSFLAVPYNEQFF | TGTGCCAGCAGCTTTCTAGCGGTTCCCTACAATGAGCAGTTCTTC
- | TRBJ2-7 | TRBD1 | TRBV5-4 | CASSAPGTGMNEQYF | TGTGCCAGCAGCGCCCCCGGGACAGGGATGAACGAGCAGTACTTC
- | TRBJ2-2 | TRBD2 | TRBV7-9 | CASRKLAGGPRGTGELFF | TGTGCCAGCAGAAAACTAGCGGGAGGGCCAAGAGGCACCGGGGAGCTGTTTTTT
once | TRBJ2-1 | TRBD2 | TRBV5-1 | CASSQPKTSGRGEQFF | TGCGCCAGCAGCCAACCAAAAACTAGCGGGAGAGGAGAGCAGTTCTTC
- | TRBJ1-2 | - | TRBV15 | CATSRSPRYGYTF | TGTGCCACCAGCAGGTCCCCGAGATATGGCTACACCTTC
- | TRBJ2-7 | TRBD2 | TRBV11-2 | CASRKLAGGFYEQYF | TGTGCCAGCAGAAAACTAGCGGGAGGCTTCTACGAGCAGTACTTC
once | TRBJ2-3 | - | TRBV5-8 | CASSPGLYTDTQYF | TGTGCCAGCAGCCCGGGACTTTACACAGATACGCAGTATTTT
- | TRBJ1-2 | - | TRBV28 | CASSLRGGPYGYTF | TGTGCCAGCAGTTTGAGGGGGGGGCCTTATGGCTACACCTTC
once | TRBJ2-6 | - | TRBV28 | CASSPPVPSGANVLTF | TGTGCCAGCAGTCCACCAGTCCCGTCTGGGGCCAACGTCCTGACTTTC
- | TRBJ1-1 | TRBD1 | TRBV14 | CASSQDGTGRKTEAFF | TGTGCCAGCAGCCAAGATGGGACAGGGAGGAAGACTGAAGCTTTCTTT
once | TRBJ2-7 | - | TRBV6-1 | CASSLAGFSYEQYF | TGTGCCAGCAGCCTAGCCGGGTTCTCCTACGAGCAGTACTTC
- | TRBJ1-4 | TRBD1 | TRBV30 | CALYRGDEKLFF | TGTGCCTTGTACAGGGGCGATGAAAAACTGTTTTTT
- | TRBJ2-7 | - | TRBV6-1 | CAGSPGSSYEQYF | TGTGCCGGCAGTCCCGGGAGCTCCTACGAGCAGTACTTC
- | TRBJ2-1 | - | TRBV7-6 | CASSPTGGGPWNEQFF | TGTGCCAGCAGCCCTACAGGCGGGGGCCCCTGGAATGAGCAGTTCTTC
- | TRBJ2-1 | - | TRBV5-6 | CASSQGGNEQFF | TGTGCCAGCAGCCAGGGGGGCAATGAGCAGTTCTTC
- | TRBJ1-2 | - | TRBV5-1 | CASSLGGQAGYTF | TGCGCCAGCAGCTTAGGGGGTCAGGCTGGCTACACCTTC
once | TRBJ2-2 | TRBD1 | TRBV29-1 | CSVPGPGTGTSGGELFF | TGCAGCGTTCCCGGACCCGGGACAGGGACTTCCGGCGGGGAGCTGTTTTTT
- | TRBJ2-1 | TRBD2 | TRBV28 | CASSSDPGGRVYNEQFF | TGTGCCAGCAGTTCGGACCCTGGCGGGAGGGTTTACAATGAGCAGTTCTTC
- | TRBJ1-1 | - | TRBV19 | CASREIGTEAFF | TGTGCCAGCAGGGAAATTGGCACTGAAGCTTTCTTT
few | TRBJ2-5 | TRBD1 | TRBV27 | CASSPRTGGYFETQYF | TGTGCCAGCAGTCCCCGGACAGGGGGCTATTTCGAGACCCAGTACTTC
- | TRBJ1-1 | - | TRBV28 | CASSFRGGTEAFF | TGTGCCAGCAGTTTTCGGGGGGGGACTGAAGCTTTCTTT
- | TRBJ1-3 | - | TRBV4-1 | CASSPRGHPADTIYF | TGCGCCAGCAGCCCTAGGGGTCACCCGGCGGACACCATATATTTT
- | TRBJ1-5 | - | TRBV7-9 | CASSLGSGVSQPQHF | TGTGCCAGCAGCTTGGGCTCAGGGGTAAGTCAGCCCCAGCATTTT
once | TRBJ2-5 | TRBD2 | TRBV5-4 | CASSFATSGRETQYF | TGTGCCAGCAGCTTTGCGACTAGCGGGAGGGAGACCCAGTACTTC
- | TRBJ2-7 | TRBD2 | TRBV30 | CAWSSSGGEQYF | TGTGCCTGGAGCTCTAGCGGGGGCGAGCAGTACTTC
- | TRBJ2-5 | - | TRBV11-3 | CASSSTIRPGVPTETQYF | TGTGCCAGCAGCTCGACAATAAGACCAGGGGTTCCCACCGAGACCCAGTACTTC
- | TRBJ2-3 | - | TRBV11-2 | CASSLRPGAGGTTDTQYF | TGTGCCAGCAGCCTCCGCCCAGGGGCAGGGGGGACCACAGATACGCAGTATTTT
- | TRBJ1-4 | - | TRBV28 | CASRPPRAATNEKLFF | TGTGCCAGCAGGCCCCCGAGGGCTGCAACTAATGAAAAACTGTTTTTT
- | TRBJ1-5 | - | TRBV11-2 | CASSADSTIYQPQHF | TGTGCCAGCAGCGCGGACAGTACTATTTATCAGCCCCAGCATTTT
few | TRBJ2-3 | - | TRBV5-4 | CASRGGGTDTQYF | TGTGCCAGCAGGGGCGGGGGCACAGATACGCAGTATTTT
- | TRBJ2-7 | TRBD1 | TRBV27 | CASSLRQGSYEQYF | TGTGCCAGCAGTCTTCGACAGGGTTCCTACGAGCAGTACTTC
- | TRBJ2-7 | TRBD1 | TRBV28 | CASSYGTGGSEQYF | TGTGCCAGCAGTTACGGGACAGGGGGCAGTGAGCAGTACTTC
- | TRBJ2-1 | - | TRBV5-5 | CASSLGGENEQFF | TGTGCCAGCAGCTTGGGGGGCGAGAATGAGCAGTTCTTC
- | TRBJ1-1 | TRBD1 | TRBV28 | CASSFRQGSNTEAFF | TGTGCCAGCAGTTTTCGACAGGGGTCGAACACTGAAGCTTTCTTT
- | TRBJ2-7 | - | TRBV4-1 | CASSPVQGGYEQYF | TGCGCCAGCAGCCCAGTTCAGGGTGGGTACGAGCAGTACTTC